Reported below is one TCR beta chain. Its specificity is not known. Assay: immunoSEQ multiplex PCR; the TCRdb copy retains only in-frame clones and omits some. The sample includes some 62,000 clones, 80% to 95% seen only once; the top ten take 0.62%. CDR1 and CDR2 (germline): SGDLS, YYNGEE. V shed 2 bases and J 3 bases; nucleotides not matched to a gene: 3. The CDR3 loop spans 15 amino acids. This record comes from a study of OX40 agonist ivuxolimab in advanced cancers. Study summary: Hepatocellular carcinoma, melanoma, renal cell or head and neck cancer affected the dose-escalation patients. Regarding the study as a whole: Nonresponders included some who also had low normalized T-cell clonal expansion. Expanded clones were, on average, more numerous among CD8+ T cells than CD4+.

V is TRBV9 and J is TRBJ2-7; 12 positions match TRBD2. The source material was CD4+ or CD8+ T cells sorted from blood, sampled in a trial of the OX40 agonist ivuxolimab. The receptor's source is an adult with an advanced solid tumor such as melanoma, head and neck, liver or kidney cancer. The CDR3 region has the DNA TGTGCCAGCAGCGTCGGGACTAGCGGGTTCTACGAGCAGTACTTC. It specifies CASSVGTSGFYEQYF.